The TCR beta chain described here comes from a study of identical twins. Unique molecular identifiers were present on the cDNA, and a universal primer site came from template switching. One entry per CDR3 protein results from TCRdb running MiXCR on the 5' RACE reads. The sample contains about 240,000 distinct CDR3 sequences, over 9.5% of which appear only once. This clonotype was counted between two and nine times. The germline V gene encodes CDR1 SGDLS and CDR2 YYNGEE. The trim removed 4 bases at V and 4 bases at J, leaving 5 bases unmatched. The CDR3 is made up of 14 amino acids. These data are also associated with another study on yellow fever vaccine responses in identical twins. From that second work: Among the twins, the vaccine T cell response reportedly seemed partly convergent and partly personalized.

The sequenced sample was memory (CD45RO+) T cells sorted from blood. The chain is built from TRBV9 and TRBJ2-7; 10 positions match TRBD2. This TCR was recovered from a woman younger than 30 in good health. The DNA for the CDR3 is TGTGCCAGCAGCCAGAGCGGGGGGGAGTACGAGCAGTACTTC. It is translated as CASSQSGGEYEQYF.